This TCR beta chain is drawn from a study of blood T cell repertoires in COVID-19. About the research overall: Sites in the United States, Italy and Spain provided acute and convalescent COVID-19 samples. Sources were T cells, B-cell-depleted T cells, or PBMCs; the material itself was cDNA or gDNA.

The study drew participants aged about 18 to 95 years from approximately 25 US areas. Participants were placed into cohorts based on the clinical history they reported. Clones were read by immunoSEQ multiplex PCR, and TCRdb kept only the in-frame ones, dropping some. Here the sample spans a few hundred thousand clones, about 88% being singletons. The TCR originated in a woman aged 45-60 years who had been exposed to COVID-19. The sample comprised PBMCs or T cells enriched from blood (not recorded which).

The DNA of the CDR3 is TGCGCCAGCAGCGAGCCGGGACAGGGGGCTCACGAGCAGTACTTC. This translates into CASSEPGQGAHEQYF. This chain connects TRBV5-1 to TRBJ2-7, with TRBD1 identical over 12 bases. Germline lookup yields CDR1 SGHRS and CDR2 YFSETQ. The V gene end was trimmed by 4 bases and the J gene end by 5 bases; junction bases not matched to a gene: 7. There are 15 residues in the CDR3.